The 18 T cell receptor beta chains below were found in one sample sequenced in a study of cytomegalovirus exposure and HLA in healthy donors. Amplification used 60 Vbeta primers and 13 Jbeta primers. Assay used: immunoSEQ multiplex PCR; TCRdb lists only in-frame clones, some missing. This sample's table has 180,000 or so clones. The sequenced sample consisted of PBMCs. Source of these receptors: a young woman in good health and CMV-seropositive.

The genes are TRBV18 and TRBJ2-5, with 10 bases matching TRBD2. After removal of 3 bases from V and 4 bases from J, the junction contained 5 bases not matched to a gene. This CDR3 contains 15 residues. CDR1 KGHSH and CDR2 LQKENI come from the germline V gene. Written as DNA, the CDR3 is TGTGCCAGCTCACCGACTAGCGGGTTGGGAGAGACCCAGTACTTC. This sequence encodes CASSPTSGLGETQYF.

This chain joins TRBV4-1 and TRBJ2-1; 7 bases map to TRBD2. CDR3 length equals 16 residues. The germline CDR1 and CDR2 sequences are MGHRA and YSYEKL. The J segment lost 3 bases and the V segment lost 0 bases, leaving 5 bases of the junction unmatched. CDR3 residues: CASSQEASGFYNEQFF. CDR3 in DNA: TGCGCCAGCAGCCAAGAGGCTAGCGGCTTCTACAATGAGCAGTTCTTC.

The rearrangement uses TRBV27 and TRBJ2-5; D gene uncertain. Trimming left V 8 bases short and J 5 bases short, with 15 bases between. Germline V gene sequence: CDR1 MNHEY, CDR2 SMNVEV (reference sequence). The CDR3 has 13 residues. The CDR3 nucleotides are TGTGCCAGCTCCCCTCGAAGCCCGGAGACCCAGTACTTC. Translated, it gives CASSPRSPETQYF.

To note about this clone: The same CDR3 arises from other DNA sequences in this sample as well. The rearrangement joins TRBV7-2 to TRBJ2-1; 7 bases are shared with TRBD2. With 1 base clipped from V and 3 bases from J, the junction kept 6 bases outside the gene matches. Germline CDR1 reads SGHTA; CDR2 reads FQGNSA. The CDR3 runs to 16 residues. This chain's CDR3 is CASSLVAGVIYNEQFF. The CDR3 region has the DNA TGTGCCAGCAGCTTAGTTGCGGGGGTCATCTACAATGAGCAGTTCTTC.

About this clone itself: The same CDR3 is also encoded by other DNA sequences in this sample. The chain carries TRBV5-1 and TRBJ2-1; perhaps TRBD2 as D (5 bases). Germline CDR1 and CDR2: SGHRS and YFSETQ. Trimming cost V 1 base and J 5 bases, with 7 bases left between them. The CDR3 is made up of 13 amino acids. CDR3 sequence reads: CASSLTGNNEQFF. CDR3 sequence (DNA): TGCGCCAGCAGCTTGACCGGGAACAATGAGCAGTTCTTC.

The V gene is TRBV5-1, the J gene TRBJ2-7, with D possibly TRBD2 on 6 matching bases. Germline values: CDR1 SGHRS, CDR2 YFSETQ. With 3 bases removed from V and 9 bases from J, the gap between germline ends came to 13 bases. CDR3 size: 12 residues. As DNA, the CDR3 is TGCGCCAGCAGCTCGGAGGGTCGGGCGCAGTACTTC. It codes for CASSSEGRAQYF.

The gene calls are TRBV19 and TRBJ1-5; D gene unclear. Germline CDR1 LNHDA, CDR2 SQIVND (reference sequence). The V end lost 1 base, the J end lost 3 bases, and 4 bases lay between the germline ends. The CDR3 sequence is 13 residues long. The DNA for the CDR3 is TGTGCCAGTAGTATAGCCCTCAATCAGCCCCAGCATTTT. Translated, it gives CASSIALNQPQHF.

The chain joins TRBV7-9 to TRBJ1-1, with TRBD1 identical over 7 bases. Germline V gene data show CDR1 as SEHNR and CDR2 as FQNEAQ (reference sequence). With 5 bases clipped from V and 6 bases from J, the junction kept 9 bases outside the gene matches. The CDR3 has 14 amino acids. CDR3 sequence: CASSRQGGSPEAFF. CDR3 nucleotides: TGTGCCAGCAGCCGTCAGGGGGGATCCCCTGAAGCTTTCTTT.

The chain uses TRBV5-4 and TRBJ2-1; TRBD2 matches 9 bases. Looked up from germline, CDR1 is SGHNT and CDR2 is YYREEE (reference sequence). V lost 6 bases and J lost 10; bases outside the gene matches: 11. The CDR3 loop spans 14 amino acids. CDR3 sequence: CASMRAGGPWEQFF. The CDR3 bases are TGTGCCAGCATGCGTGCGGGGGGGCCGTGGGAGCAGTTCTTC.

Comment on this clone: Additional DNA sequences in this sample encode the identical CDR3. The rearrangement uses TRBV7-9 and TRBJ1-1, with 9 nucleotides matching TRBD1. CDR3 length: 14 amino acids. Germline V CDR1 and CDR2: SEHNR, FQNEAQ (reference sequence). Trimming cost V 6 bases and J 4 bases; bases outside gene matches: 6. In DNA form, the CDR3 reads TGTGCCAGCAGTCCCGACAGGGGGAGCACTGAAGCTTTCTTT. It specifies CASSPDRGSTEAFF.

This CDR3 reads CASSLSGSNEQFF. The CDR3, as DNA: TGCGCCAGCAGTCTTAGCGGGAGTAATGAGCAGTTCTTC. This chain connects TRBV10-1 to TRBJ2-1, with TRBD2 identical over 9 bases. V lost 5 bases to trimming and J lost 7 bases; unmatched junction nucleotides: 3. The CDR3 has 13 residues. CDR1 is WNHNN, CDR2 SYGVQD, per germline (reference sequence).

V usage is TRBV5-4 and J usage is TRBJ1-2; D is unresolved. The CDR3 spans 13 residues. CDR1 SGHNT and CDR2 YYREEE come from the germline V gene (reference sequence). Trimming left V 3 bases short and J 0 bases short, with 6 bases between. The CDR3: CASSSNANYGYTF. The CDR3 bases are TGTGCCAGCAGCTCCAATGCTAACTATGGCTACACCTTC.

The chain joins TRBV2 to TRBJ2-1; possible D gene TRBD2, 5 bases. This CDR3 has 11 residues. Germline V gene sequence: CDR1 SNHLY, CDR2 FYNNEI. Trimming removed 3 bases from V and 8 bases from J, with 5 bases in between. The CDR3 loop is CASSERDEQFF. The CDR3 DNA reads TGTGCCAGCAGTGAGAGGGATGAGCAGTTCTTC. The full variable domain, in which reference TRBV2 and TRBJ2-1 provide the parts outside the CDR3, is EPEVTQTPSHQVTQMGQEVILRCVPISNHLYFYWYRQILGQKVEFLVSFYNNEISEKSEIFDDQFSVERPDGSNFTLKIRSTKLEDSAMYFCASSERDEQFFGPGTRLTVL.

The chain links TRBV9 to TRBJ1-1; tentative D call: TRBD1 (6 bases). Germline CDR1 SGDLS, CDR2 YYNGEE. The ends were cut back, 3 bases at V and 0 bases at J, with 9 bases in the middle. The CDR3 loop spans 14 amino acids. The CDR3: CASSDGTLNTEAFF. In DNA form, the CDR3 reads TGTGCCAGCAGCGATGGGACATTGAACACTGAAGCTTTCTTT.

This chain connects TRBV19 to TRBJ1-4; 8 positions agree with TRBD1. After removal of 7 bases from V and 8 bases from J, the junction contained 9 bases not matched to a gene. Germline values: CDR1 LNHDA, CDR2 SQIVND (reference sequence). The CDR3 has 14 amino acids. The chain's CDR3 is CASTQGDPGEKLFF. The DNA of the CDR3 is TGTGCCAGTACACAGGGGGATCCGGGAGAAAAACTGTTTTTT.

The CDR3 here is CAISEGAKEQYF. The CDR3 nucleotides are TGTGCCATCAGTGAGGGGGCCAAAGAGCAGTACTTC. The J gene is TRBJ2-7, the V gene TRBV10-3; maybe TRBD1 (5 bases). V lost 2 bases and J lost 7, with 9 bases in between. CDR3 length: 12 residues. Germline-derived CDR1 and CDR2 are ENHRY and SYGVKD.

The chain recombines TRBV6-6 with TRBJ2-1; 9 bases are shared with TRBD2. CDR3 length: 15 residues. In germline, CDR1 is MNHNY, CDR2 SVGAGI (reference sequence). J lost 6 bases, V lost 2 bases, and 5 bases had no gene match. Here the CDR3 DNA reads TGTGCCAGCAGTTACACCCAACTAGCGGGCAATGAGCAGTTCTTC. Its translation is CASSYTQLAGNEQFF.

The genes are TRBV19 and TRBJ2-2, with 10 bases aligning to TRBD2. Germline CDR1 is LNHDA and CDR2 is SQIVND (reference sequence). The CDR3 spans 17 residues. V shed 8 bases and J 4 bases; nucleotides not matched to a gene: 13. In DNA form, the CDR3 reads TGTGCCAGTCAGAGGCTAGCGGGAGATATGAGCACCGGGGAGCTGTTTTTT. This sequence encodes CASQRLAGDMSTGELFF.